This T cell receptor beta chain was retrieved from a study of CD8 T cells in ankylosing spondylitis. Study-level results: There was reportedly significant enrichment of clones that were disease-linked in matched ankylosing spondylitis synovial fluid. Characteristic of ankylosing spondylitis blood, it appeared, was a TCR beta motif comprising about eight highly homologous variants.

On this clonotype: The antigen is undetermined. Just one base apart from a much larger clone, this may be a read error.

This CDR3 has 14 amino acids. TCRdb redid the calling of the 5' RACE reads with MiXCR, one entry per CDR3 protein. The table includes a few hundred thousand distinct CDR3 sequences, about 10% detected once. This chain connects TRBV12-3 or TRBV12-4 to TRBJ2-7; 12 bases are shared with TRBD1. The sequence derives from a male donor with ankylosing spondylitis or in good health (not recorded which). Sequencing was carried out using blood, either unsorted or a sorted T cell fraction (not recorded which). In DNA form, the CDR3 reads TGTGCCAGCAGACCCGGGACAGGGGGCTACGGGCAGTACTTC. Residues: CASRPGTGGYGQYF.